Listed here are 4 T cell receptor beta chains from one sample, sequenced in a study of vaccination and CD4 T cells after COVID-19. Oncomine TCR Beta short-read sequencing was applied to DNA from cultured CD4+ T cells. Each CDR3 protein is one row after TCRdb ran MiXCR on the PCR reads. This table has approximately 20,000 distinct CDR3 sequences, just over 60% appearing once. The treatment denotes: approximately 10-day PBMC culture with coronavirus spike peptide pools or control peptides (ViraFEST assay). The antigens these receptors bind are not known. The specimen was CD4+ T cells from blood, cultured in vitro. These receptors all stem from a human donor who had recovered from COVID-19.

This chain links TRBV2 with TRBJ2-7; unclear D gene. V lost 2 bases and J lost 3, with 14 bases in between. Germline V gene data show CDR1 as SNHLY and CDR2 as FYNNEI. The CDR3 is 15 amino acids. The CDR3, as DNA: TGTGCCAGCAGTGAAAATGGAGAGCCAGGCTACGAGCAGTACTTC. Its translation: CASSENGEPGYEQYF.

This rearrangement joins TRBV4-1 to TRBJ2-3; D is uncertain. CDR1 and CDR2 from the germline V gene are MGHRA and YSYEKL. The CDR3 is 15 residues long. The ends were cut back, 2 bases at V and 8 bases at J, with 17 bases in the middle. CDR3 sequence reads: CASSQLRVAEATQYF. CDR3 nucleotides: TGCGCCAGCAGCCAATTAAGGGTGGCCGAAGCTACGCAGTATTTT.

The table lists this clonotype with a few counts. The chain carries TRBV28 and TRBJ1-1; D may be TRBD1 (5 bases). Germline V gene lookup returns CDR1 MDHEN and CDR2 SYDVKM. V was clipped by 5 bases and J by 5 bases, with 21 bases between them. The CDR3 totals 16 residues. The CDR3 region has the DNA TGTGCCAGCAGTCCTACACTCGGGGCGGGTGGTACTGAAGCTTTCTTT. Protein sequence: CASSPTLGAGGTEAFF. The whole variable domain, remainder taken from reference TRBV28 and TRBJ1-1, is DVKVTQSSRYLVKRTGEKVFLECVQDMDHENMFWYRQDPGLGLRLIYFSYDVKMKEKGDIPEGYSVSREKKERFSLILESASTNQTSMYLCASSPTLGAGGTEAFFGQGTRLTVV.

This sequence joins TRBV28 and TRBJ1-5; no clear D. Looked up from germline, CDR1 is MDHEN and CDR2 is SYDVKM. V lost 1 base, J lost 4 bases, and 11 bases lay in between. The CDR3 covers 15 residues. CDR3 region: CASSLLQLLNQPQHF. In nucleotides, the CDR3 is TGTGCCAGCAGTTTATTACAGTTATTGAATCAGCCCCAGCATTTT.